This entry features one T cell receptor beta chain sequence. This sample's time point: patch test 2, 6 weeks after DPC sensitization. Treatment denoted: therapeutic diphenylcyclopropenone sensitization with weekly scalp DPC. The data belong to a study of human T cells and chemical hapten exposure. Trimming stripped 0 bases from V and 4 bases from J, with 9 bases between. Germline V gene sequence: CDR1 SGHRS, CDR2 YFSETQ. The CDR3 loop spans 14 amino acids. In TCRdb, the RACE reads were re-called with MiXCR into one record per CDR3 protein. Of roughly 380,000 distinct CDR3 sequences listed, about 6% are singletons.

The chain combines TRBV5-1 with TRBJ2-3, with no clear D. The TCR comes from a woman under 30 with alopecia areata. Some clones in this sample may be carry-over from other donors' samples. The specimen comprised whole blood, sampled in connection with sensitization to the hapten diphenylcyclopropenone (DPC). The CDR3 sequence: CASSLDGVSDTQYF. The CDR3 region has the DNA TGCGCCAGCAGCTTGGATGGGGTCTCAGATACGCAGTATTTT.